This entry lists 27 T cell receptor beta chains sequenced from one sample in a study of control samples from healthy donors and cancer patients. Using immunoSEQ multiplex PCR, the repertoire was profiled, and TCRdb retains in-frame clones only, with some absent. The sample lists about 140,000 clones, approximately 91% occurring once. The specimen was blood. These receptors all come from a woman in her 30s in good health.

The CDR3 nucleotides are TGCGCCAGCAGCTTAGGACGCGTGGGGGATTCACCCCTCCACTTT. This encodes CASSLGRVGDSPLHF. The chain carries TRBV5-1 and TRBJ1-6; TRBD1 might be the D (5 bases). CDR3 length: 15 amino acids. CDR1 and CDR2 (germline): SGHRS, YFSETQ. V was shortened by 2 bases and J by 8 bases, with 14 bases between the two germline ends.

The chain links TRBV7-2 to TRBJ1-1; D call uncertain. The ends were cut back, 1 base at V and 2 bases at J, with 5 bases in the middle. CDR1 and CDR2 (germline): SGHTA, FQGNSA. There are 13 residues in the CDR3. This CDR3 reads CASSLDRNTEAFF. CDR3 nucleotide sequence: TGTGCCAGCAGCTTAGACAGAAACACTGAAGCTTTCTTT. Looking up the rest from reference TRBV7-2 and TRBJ1-1 gives the full variable domain: GAGVSQSPSNKVTEKGKDVELRCDPISGHTALYWYRQSLGQGLEFLIYFQGNSAPDKSGLPSDRFSAERTGGSVSTLTIQRTQQEDSAVYLCASSLDRNTEAFFGQGTRLTVV.

This sequence joins TRBV5-1 and TRBJ2-7; tentatively, D is TRBD1 (6 bases). V was cut by 3 bases and J by 0 bases, with 13 bases left in between. CDR1 SGHRS and CDR2 YFSETQ come from the germline V gene. This CDR3 is built from 15 residues. The CDR3 reads CASSYSMTGSYEQYF. In nucleotides, the CDR3 is TGCGCCAGCAGCTACTCTATGACAGGCTCCTACGAGCAGTACTTC.

The chain combines TRBV18 with TRBJ1-2; weak D call: TRBD1 (6 bases). This CDR3 contains 16 residues. Germline V gene data show CDR1 as KGHSH and CDR2 as LQKENI. The V gene lost 2 bases and the J gene lost 4 bases, with 17 bases spanning the gap. CDR3 DNA: TGTGCCAGCTCACCAGGGACATCCTTGGTAGGCTATGGCTACACCTTC. Its protein is CASSPGTSLVGYGYTF.

This chain connects TRBV4-2 to TRBJ2-5; D is possibly TRBD1 or TRBD2 (7 bases each). The V gene lost 0 bases and the J gene lost 5 bases, with 13 bases spanning the gap. Germline V CDR1 and CDR2: LGHNA, YNFKEQ. CDR3 length equals 15 residues. The DNA of the CDR3 is TGTGCCAGCAGCCAAGATGGGACAGCGGGGGAGACCCAGTACTTC. This gives the protein CASSQDGTAGETQYF.

The V call is TRBV11-2, the J call TRBJ2-2, with D hard to call. The CDR3 consists of 13 residues. V lost 6 bases and J 3 bases, leaving 8 bases between the germline ends. CDR1 is SGHAT and CDR2 is FQNNGV in the germline V gene. The CDR3 DNA is TGTGCCAGCAGACTAACATACACCGGGGAGCTGTTTTTT. Its protein is CASRLTYTGELFF.

This clone has a single count. The CDR3 region is CASISGVLGSGNTIYF. CDR3 nucleotide sequence: TGTGCCAGTATATCGGGAGTTCTAGGCTCTGGAAACACCATATATTTT. The rearrangement joins TRBV19 to TRBJ1-3; D unresolved. Per germline, CDR1 LNHDA and CDR2 SQIVND (reference sequence). The length of the CDR3 is 16 residues. V gave up 7 bases and J gave up 0 bases, with 16 bases separating them.

The chain combines TRBV14 with TRBJ1-6, with 7 bases identical to TRBD1. The CDR3 length is 15 residues. Trimming removed 4 bases from V and 4 bases from J; junction bases left unmatched: 4. Germline assignment: CDR1 SGHDN and CDR2 FVKESK. Here the CDR3 DNA reads TGTGCCAGCAGCCCGATGACAGGGTATAATTCACCCCTCCACTTT. Residues: CASSPMTGYNSPLHF.

This chain joins TRBV10-3 and TRBJ2-7; D gene ambiguous. This CDR3 is 12 amino acids long. V was pared by 5 bases and J by 6 bases, with 11 bases between. Per germline, CDR1 ENHRY and CDR2 SYGVKD. The CDR3 spells CAISPIHSEQYF. CDR3 coding DNA: TGTGCCATCAGTCCTATCCACAGCGAGCAGTACTTC.

The chain joins TRBV19 to TRBJ1-6; TRBD1 agrees at 7 bases. Trimming removed 6 bases from V and 5 bases from J; junction bases left unmatched: 7. The CDR3 has 15 residues. Germline assignment: CDR1 LNHDA and CDR2 SQIVND (reference sequence). The CDR3 loop reads CASRETGPHNSPLHF. DNA for the CDR3: TGTGCCAGTAGAGAGACAGGGCCGCATAATTCACCCCTCCACTTT.

The gene calls are TRBV5-4 and TRBJ1-2, with a tentative D call TRBD1 (5 bases). The ends were cut back, 4 bases at V and 6 bases at J, with 16 bases in the middle. Germline loops: CDR1 SGHNT, CDR2 YYREEE (reference sequence). The length of the CDR3 is 14 residues. CDR3 loop: CASSIPGLKHGYTF. The CDR3 DNA follows: TGTGCCAGCAGCATTCCGGGACTGAAACATGGCTACACCTTC.

This clone was counted a single time. The chain carries TRBV9 and TRBJ1-1; no definite D call. Germline CDR1 reads SGDLS; CDR2 reads YYNGEE. V lost 4 bases, J lost 3 bases, and 16 bases lay in between. The CDR3 contains 15 residues. The DNA for the CDR3 is TGTGCCAGCAGCCGGTATATCGAAAGAGACACTGAAGCTTTCTTT. It translates to CASSRYIERDTEAFF.

The rearrangement links TRBV10-3 to TRBJ1-2; 7 bases are shared with TRBD1. Trimming removed 0 bases from V and 8 bases from J; junction bases left unmatched: 6. Germline V gene sequence: CDR1 ENHRY, CDR2 SYGVKD. The CDR3 length is 14 residues. The CDR3 protein is CAISESDRAGGYTF. The DNA of the CDR3 is TGTGCCATCAGTGAGTCCGACAGGGCAGGGGGCTACACCTTC.

The chain recombines TRBV13 with TRBJ2-7, with D unclear. Germline V gene sequence: CDR1 PRHDT, CDR2 FYEKMQ (reference sequence). The ends were cut back, 5 bases at V and 2 bases at J, with 13 bases in the middle. This CDR3 is built from 14 residues. The CDR3 sequence is CASSLGRPAYEQYF. The DNA for the CDR3 is TGTGCCAGCAGCCTCGGACGGCCTGCCTACGAGCAGTACTTC.

The table lists this clone with a few counts. The genes are TRBV7-2 and TRBJ1-4; D ambiguous. Trimming removed 1 base from V and 8 bases from J, with 8 bases in between. The CDR3 is 13 residues long. Per germline, CDR1 SGHTA and CDR2 FQGNSA. CDR3 region: CASSLVGREKLFF. CDR3 in DNA: TGTGCCAGCAGCTTAGTAGGAAGGGAAAAACTGTTTTTT.

The chain carries TRBV6-5 and TRBJ2-5, with D possibly called TRBD1 or TRBD2 (5 bases each). Trimming pared 2 bases from V and 6 bases from J, leaving 16 bases between. Per the germline V gene, CDR1 is MNHEY and CDR2 is SVGAGI. The CDR3 is 15 amino acids. The DNA of the CDR3 is TGTGCCAGCAGTTACGCCCGGGGCAGTAGGCAGACCCAGTACTTC. It codes for CASSYARGSRQTQYF.

The chain links TRBV14 to TRBJ1-1; no clear D gene. V dropped 4 bases and J dropped 1 base, with 10 bases sitting between them. Germline CDR1 is SGHDN and CDR2 is FVKESK. CDR3 length equals 14 residues. CDR3 sequence (DNA): TGTGCCAGCAGCCCCCTCGAACCGAACACTGAAGCTTTCTTT. Encoded protein: CASSPLEPNTEAFF.

The genes are TRBV2 and TRBJ1-6; D is perhaps TRBD1 (5 bases). Per germline, CDR1 SNHLY and CDR2 FYNNEI. Between the trimmed V and J ends, which lost 8 bases and 10 bases, there was a span of 12 bases. This CDR3 spans 12 amino acids. This CDR3 reads CASSGTGSPLHF. CDR3 DNA: TGTGCCAGCTCGGGGACGGGCTCACCCCTCCACTTT.

V and J are TRBV5-5 and TRBJ1-4; the match to TRBD1 covers 7 bases. The CDR3 runs 14 residues. With 4 bases clipped from V and 7 bases from J, the junction kept 7 bases outside the gene matches. Germline CDR1 SGHKS, CDR2 YYEKEE (reference sequence). This CDR3 reads CASSLGQSGEKLFF. CDR3 bases: TGTGCCAGCAGCCTGGGACAGTCAGGTGAAAAACTGTTTTTT.

This chain links TRBV14 with TRBJ2-1; 12 bases match TRBD2. This CDR3 is 16 amino acids long. Germline V lookup: CDR1 SGHDN, CDR2 FVKESK. The V gene end was trimmed by 5 bases and the J gene end by 0 bases; junction bases not matched to a gene: 2. For the CDR3, the DNA is TGTGCCAGCAGCGGACTAGCGGGAACCTCCTACAATGAGCAGTTCTTC. Protein product: CASSGLAGTSYNEQFF. Complete variable domain (other parts from reference TRBV14 and TRBJ2-1): EAGVTQFPSHSVIEKGQTVTLRCDPISGHDNLYWYRRVMGKEIKFLLHFVKESKQDESGMPNNRFLAERTGGTYSTLKVQPAELEDSGVYFCASSGLAGTSYNEQFFGPGTRLTVL.

The rearrangement uses TRBV6-9 and TRBJ1-4, with D hard to call. V lost 5 bases, J lost 0 bases, and 16 bases lay in between. Germline V CDR1 and CDR2: MNHGY, SVAAGI. This CDR3 spans 17 amino acids. The CDR3 here is CASSLYPLCATNEKLFF. CDR3 coding DNA: TGTGCCAGCAGTCTCTATCCCTTGTGTGCAACTAATGAAAAACTGTTTTTT.

V usage is TRBV11-2 and J usage is TRBJ2-5; possibly TRBD2 for D (5 bases). The V and J ends lost 3 bases and 2 bases respectively, with 13 bases between them. Germline V gives CDR1 SGHAT, CDR2 FQNNGV. The CDR3 has 15 amino acids. CDR3 loop: CASSFSLAEQETQYF. The CDR3 DNA sequence: TGTGCCAGCAGCTTTAGTCTAGCAGAACAAGAGACCCAGTACTTC.

This clone was observed a handful of times. The chain is built from TRBV5-1 and TRBJ2-1, with 8 bases lining up with TRBD1. V was clipped by 3 bases and J by 3 bases; unmatched bases: 5. CDR3 length equals 15 residues. Per the germline V gene, CDR1 is SGHRS and CDR2 is YFSETQ. CDR3 protein: CASSSQGADYNEQFF. The DNA of the CDR3 is TGCGCCAGCAGCTCCCAGGGGGCGGACTACAATGAGCAGTTCTTC.

J is TRBJ1-1 and V is TRBV6-5; possible D gene TRBD1, 6 bases. Germline CDR1 reads MNHEY; CDR2 reads SVGAGI. This CDR3 is built from 13 residues. V gave up 6 bases and J gave up 5 bases, with 13 bases separating them. The CDR3 DNA reads as TGTGCCAGCAGAGGATCAGGGGTAACTGAAGCTTTCTTT. Its translation: CASRGSGVTEAFF.

The V and J genes are TRBV10-2 and TRBJ2-1, with 8 nucleotides matching TRBD2. CDR1 WSHSY and CDR2 SAAADI come from the germline V gene. The CDR3 runs 14 residues. V lost 4 bases to trimming and J lost 5 bases; unmatched junction nucleotides: 4. The CDR3 here is CASSAVAGNNEQFF. Written as DNA, the CDR3 is TGCGCCAGCAGTGCGGTAGCGGGAAACAATGAGCAGTTCTTC.

The gene calls are TRBV18 and TRBJ1-1; D gene unclear. Germline CDR1 and CDR2: KGHSH and LQKENI. The ends were cut back, 1 base at V and 0 bases at J, with 15 bases in the middle. The CDR3 has 17 amino acids. The CDR3 region is CASSPLSTGSMNTEAFF. The CDR3 nucleotides read TGTGCCAGCTCACCACTCTCTACTGGGTCCATGAACACTGAAGCTTTCTTT.

This clone was seen only once. This chain connects TRBV6-1 to TRBJ1-2, with D tentatively TRBD1 (6 bases). V was trimmed by 1 base and J by 8 bases, leaving 17 bases between them. The CDR3 loop spans 15 amino acids. Germline V lookup: CDR1 MNHNS, CDR2 SASEGT. The CDR3 DNA reads as TGTGCCAGCAGTGAAGGGGGGGGCCAGGGGTCCGGCTACACCTTC. It is translated as CASSEGGGQGSGYTF.